These T cell receptor beta chains were read from a single sample in a study of T cell responses to AZD1222 COVID-19 vaccine. The protocol was immunoSEQ multiplex PCR, while the TCRdb copy is restricted to in-frame clones and leaves out a portion. The top ten clones hold roughly 1.6% of a sample with about 120,000 clones, approximately 90% of them seen once. The source material was peripheral blood, sampled 28 days after the second AZD1222 dose. The receptor set was obtained from an adult who received the AZD1222 COVID-19 vaccine. The CDR3 runs from the conserved cysteine through the conserved F or W. D genes are given only for firm matches. The size field is filled for only some rows; it gives once, few, many or a size class.

CDR3 DNA: TGTGCCAGCAGTGACACATGGTATCAGCCCCAGCATTTT; CDR3 protein: CASSDTWYQPQHF; V gene: TRBV28; D gene: NA; clone size: NA; J gene: TRBJ1-5
CDR3 DNA: TGTGCCAGCAGCTTAGCGCGGAGCGGGGGCTACAATGAGCAGTTCTTC; CDR3 protein: CASSLARSGGYNEQFF; V gene: TRBV7-8; D gene: TRBD2; clone size: NA; J gene: TRBJ2-1
CDR3 DNA: TGTGCCAGCAGTCCTGCGGGGTTCCGGGGAACCCAGCATTTT; CDR3 protein: CASSPAGFRGTQHF; V gene: TRBV7-8; D gene: NA; clone size: NA; J gene: TRBJ1-5
CDR3 DNA: TGCAGTGCTACCGGCAATGAAAAACTGTTTTTT; CDR3 protein: CSATGNEKLFF; V gene: TRBV20-1; D gene: NA; clone size: NA; J gene: TRBJ1-4
CDR3 DNA: TGTGCCAGCTCACGCTGGACAGGGCTCAACACTGAAGCTTTCTTT; CDR3 protein: CASSRWTGLNTEAFF; V gene: TRBV18; D gene: TRBD1; clone size: NA; J gene: TRBJ1-1
CDR3 DNA: TGCAGCGTTGAACGGGGCGTGGGCTCCTACGAGCAGTACTTC; CDR3 protein: CSVERGVGSYEQYF; V gene: TRBV29-1; D gene: NA; clone size: NA; J gene: TRBJ2-7
CDR3 DNA: TGTGCCAGCAGTTTATTCCCGCCGGTCGCCTATGGCTACACCTTC; CDR3 protein: CASSLFPPVAYGYTF; V gene: TRBV28; D gene: NA; clone size: NA; J gene: TRBJ1-2
CDR3 DNA: TGTGCCAGCAGTGAGGGGACTAGTTTCAATGAGCAGTTCTTC; CDR3 protein: CASSEGTSFNEQFF; V gene: TRBV28; D gene: TRBD2; clone size: NA; J gene: TRBJ2-1
CDR3 DNA: TGCGCCAGCAGCTTGGAGGGTGGAAAAGAGACCCAGTACTTC; CDR3 protein: CASSLEGGKETQYF; V gene: TRBV5-1; D gene: NA; clone size: NA; J gene: TRBJ2-5
CDR3 DNA: TGTGCCAGCAGCTTCGCACGGGGTAGGGGGAACTATGGCTACACCTTC; CDR3 protein: CASSFARGRGNYGYTF; V gene: TRBV7-8; D gene: NA; clone size: NA; J gene: TRBJ1-2
CDR3 DNA: TGTGCCAGCAGCCATTCGAATGTAGGGTGGGGAAACACTGAAGCTTTCTTT; CDR3 protein: CASSHSNVGWGNTEAFF; V gene: TRBV28; D gene: NA; clone size: NA; J gene: TRBJ1-1
CDR3 DNA: TGTGCCTGGACAGGGGGAGAGACCCAGTACTTC; CDR3 protein: CAWTGGETQYF; V gene: TRBV30; D gene: TRBD1; clone size: NA; J gene: TRBJ2-5
CDR3 DNA: TGCGCCAGCAGCCAAGCCCCTCTAGCGGGAGGAGAGGAGCAGTACTTC; CDR3 protein: CASSQAPLAGGEEQYF; V gene: TRBV4-1; D gene: TRBD2; clone size: NA; J gene: TRBJ2-7
CDR3 DNA: TGTGCCATCAGTGAGGTTCCCCCAGGTACAGGGGGTGGCTACACCTTC; CDR3 protein: CAISEVPPGTGGGYTF; V gene: TRBV10-3; D gene: TRBD1; clone size: few; J gene: TRBJ1-2
CDR3 DNA: TGTGCCACCAGCATAGAAAGCTCCTATAATTCACCCCTCCACTTT; CDR3 protein: CATSIESSYNSPLHF; V gene: TRBV15; D gene: NA; clone size: NA; J gene: TRBJ1-6
CDR3 DNA: TGTGCCAGCAGTCCACTTCCCGGGACAGGGAGTTATACACCCCTCCACTTT; CDR3 protein: CASSPLPGTGSYTPLHF; V gene: TRBV28; D gene: TRBD1; clone size: NA; J gene: TRBJ1-6
CDR3 DNA: TGTGCCAGCAGAGGAGCTAGCAATCAGCCCCAGCATTTT; CDR3 protein: CASRGASNQPQHF; V gene: TRBV28; D gene: NA; clone size: NA; J gene: TRBJ1-5
CDR3 DNA: TGTGCCAGCAGCTTAGTTGGGCAGGTTGACTCCTACGAGCAGTACTTC; CDR3 protein: CASSLVGQVDSYEQYF; V gene: TRBV11-2; D gene: NA; clone size: NA; J gene: TRBJ2-7
CDR3 DNA: TGTGCCAGCAACAGGGGGTCTGAAGCTTTCTTT; CDR3 protein: CASNRGSEAFF; V gene: TRBV3-1/TRBV3-2; D gene: TRBD1; clone size: NA; J gene: TRBJ1-1
CDR3 DNA: TGCAGCGTTGATGGACTAGCGGGAGGGTTGCCAGATACGCAGTATTTT; CDR3 protein: CSVDGLAGGLPDTQYF; V gene: TRBV29-1; D gene: TRBD2; clone size: few; J gene: TRBJ2-3
CDR3 DNA: TGTGCCAGCAAGGGGGGGCGCAATGAGCAGTTCTTC; CDR3 protein: CASKGGRNEQFF; V gene: TRBV2; D gene: NA; clone size: NA; J gene: TRBJ2-1
CDR3 DNA: TGTGCTAGTGGTTGCCCCTCCACATCCCGGACAGTCAATCAGCCCCAGCATTTT; CDR3 protein: CASGCPSTSRTVNQPQHF; V gene: TRBV12-5; D gene: NA; clone size: NA; J gene: TRBJ1-5
CDR3 DNA: TGTGCCAGCAGACACAGGCTAGCAGGCACAGATACGCAGTATTTT; CDR3 protein: CASRHRLAGTDTQYF; V gene: TRBV6-5; D gene: NA; clone size: NA; J gene: TRBJ2-3